This T cell receptor beta chain derives from a study of T cell repertoires in cytomegalovirus infection. The study, taken as a whole, reports: Frequencies of public TCR beta families were cumulated, and this identified carriers of CMV plus the relevant HLA.

TCRdb called the reads again in MiXCR, with one record for every CDR3 protein. The sample has hundreds of thousands of distinct CDR3 sequences; about 30% are singletons. A single count supports this clonotype. Its cognate antigen is unknown. This CDR3 region has 13 residues. Germline V gene data show CDR1 as LNHDA and CDR2 as SQIVND (reference sequence). The germline V and J ends were trimmed by 6 bases and 7 bases, with 12 bases remaining between them. Sequenced here: cultured PBMCs, sampled from culture after CMV antigen stimulation. The chain uses TRBV19 and TRBJ2-2; the D gene could be TRBD1 or TRBD2 (5 bases each). This sequence originates from a human donor in good health (CMV status not recorded). Some clones in this sample may be carry-over from other donors' samples. CDR3 residues: CASRSRAGGELFF. The DNA of the CDR3 is TGTGCCAGTAGATCCAGGGCGGGCGGGGAGCTGTTTTTT. Based on the CDR3 plus reference TRBV19 and TRBJ2-2, the full variable domain is DGGITQSPKYLFRKEGQNVTLSCEQNLNHDAMYWYRQDPGQGLRLIYYSQIVNDFQKGDIAEGYSVSREKKESFPLTVTSAQKNPTAFYLCASRSRAGGELFFGEGSRLTVL.